This entry lists 13 T cell receptor beta chains sequenced from one sample in a study of tumor T cells in aggressive B-cell lymphoma (dated by TCRdb to 2016 to 2017). The library was built by means of the immunoSEQ multiplex PCR assay. TCRdb limited this immuneACCESS table to in-frame rearrangements with V and J called. A share of clones is missing; checked studies link under half to unresolved V genes, and the rest is unexplained. The sample data list about 4,000 clones, and 75% to 90% of these were observed just once. Roughly 3.6% of the sample is held by the ten biggest clonotypes. Sequenced input: tumor tissue. The receptors were sampled from an adult with diffuse large B cell lymphoma.

A word on this clone: Germline and junction disagree at one end, which may indicate a read error. The V gene is TRBV7-9, the J gene TRBJ2-7; 11 bases map to TRBD1. In germline, CDR1 is SEHNR, CDR2 FQNEAQ (reference sequence). The CDR3 sequence is 14 residues long. DNA for the CDR3: TGTGTCAGCAGCATGGGACAGGGGGTCAACGAGCAGTACTTC. This codes for CVSSMGQGVNEQYF.

A remark on this clone: The junction departs from germline at one end; a sequencing error may be responsible. The chain couples TRBV6-6 to TRBJ1-6; TRBD1 agrees at 7 bases. This CDR3 contains 15 residues. CDR1 and CDR2 from the germline V gene are MNHNY and SVGAGI (reference sequence). The CDR3 reads CASSGHRGFVSPLYF. CDR3 DNA sequence: TGTGCCAGCAGTGGCCACAGGGGATTCGTTTCACCCCTCTACTTT.

This clone appeared once. This rearrangement joins TRBV29-1 to TRBJ1-2; 8 nucleotides line up with TRBD1. The trim removed 6 bases at V and 6 bases at J, leaving 6 bases unmatched. Germline V gene sequence: CDR1 SQVTM, CDR2 ANQGSEA. The CDR3 has 12 residues. The CDR3 sequence: CSVLGQGNGYTF. The CDR3 coding sequence is TGCAGCGTATTAGGACAGGGTAATGGCTACACCTTC.

This sequence joins TRBV15 and TRBJ1-1; 9 positions match TRBD1. The CDR3 consists of 14 residues. J gave up 6 bases and V 7 bases, and 9 bases lay outside the gene matches. Per germline, CDR1 LNHNV and CDR2 YYDKDF (reference sequence). The CDR3 coding sequence is TGTGCCACCAAAGCGGGACAGGGCGGCCCTGAAGCTTTCTTT. Amino acid sequence: CATKAGQGGPEAFF.

The gene calls are TRBV27 and TRBJ2-7, with D tentatively TRBD1 (6 bases). There are 16 residues in the CDR3. Looked up from germline, CDR1 is MNHEY and CDR2 is SMNVEV (reference sequence). The germline V and J ends were trimmed by 5 bases and 3 bases, with 20 bases remaining between them. The CDR3 bases are TGTGCCAGCAGTGTATTAACGGTACAGGGCGGCTACGAGCAGTACTTC. Translated: CASSVLTVQGGYEQYF.

V gene TRBV5-1 combines with J gene TRBJ2-1, with D maybe TRBD1 (5 bases). The germline V gene has CDR1 SGHRS and CDR2 YFSETQ. This CDR3 has 15 residues. The V gene lost 0 bases and the J gene lost 0 bases, with 7 bases spanning the gap. CDR3: CASSLAGNSYNEQFF. CDR3 nucleotides: TGCGCCAGCAGCTTGGCAGGGAACTCCTACAATGAGCAGTTCTTC. Using reference TRBV5-1 and TRBJ2-1 for the parts outside the CDR3, the full variable domain is KAGVTQTPRYLIKTRGQQVTLSCSPISGHRSVSWYQQTPGQGLQFLFEYFSETQRNKGNFPGRFSGRQFSNSRSEMNVSTLELGDSALYLCASSLAGNSYNEQFFGPGTRLTVL.

About this clone: Relative to the germline gene, one junction end is altered; a read error may explain this. This chain links TRBV5-1 with TRBJ2-2; perhaps TRBD2 as D (7 bases). The CDR3 has 15 residues. The germline V gene encodes CDR1 SGHRS and CDR2 YFSETQ. This CDR3 reads CASRLEGGLSGELFF. CDR3 sequence (DNA): TGCGCCAGCAGATTGGAGGGGGGGCTGTCCGGGGAGCTGTTTTTT.

The chain links TRBV5-8 to TRBJ1-1; D unresolved. Per the germline V gene, CDR1 is SGHTS and CDR2 is YDEGEE. This CDR3 comprises 15 residues. Trimming left V 1 base short and J 0 bases short, with 10 bases between. The chain's CDR3 is CASSLNNDMNTEAFF. The DNA of the CDR3 is TGTGCCAGCAGCTTGAATAACGACATGAACACTGAAGCTTTCTTT. The full variable domain, with the rest looked up from reference TRBV5-8 and TRBJ1-1, is EAGVTQSPTHLIKTRGQQATLRCSPISGHTSVYWYQQALGLGLQFLLWYDEGEERNRGNFPPRFSGRQFPNYSSELNVNALELEDSALYLCASSLNNDMNTEAFFGQGTRLTVV.

This clone was seen just once. Written as DNA, the CDR3 is TGTGCCAGCAGTTTATATCGGACAGCGGTAGACGAAGCTTTCTTT. This codes for CASSLYRTAVDEAFF. This chain connects TRBV27 to TRBJ1-1; TRBD1 might be the D (6 bases). The CDR3 has 15 residues. Germline V lookup: CDR1 MNHEY, CDR2 SMNVEV (reference sequence). V gave up 1 base and J gave up 8 bases, with 17 bases separating them.

The chain employs TRBV4-3 and TRBJ2-7, with D maybe TRBD1 (6 bases). V was pared by 1 base and J by 3 bases, with 13 bases between. The CDR3 runs to 15 residues. Per the germline V gene, CDR1 is LGHNA and CDR2 is YSLEER. This CDR3 reads CASSQVGGGNYEQYF. The DNA for the CDR3 is TGCGCCAGCAGCCAAGTGGGTGGGGGCAACTACGAGCAGTACTTC.

This sequence joins TRBV27 and TRBJ2-7; 9 nucleotides align to TRBD1. From germline, CDR1 is MNHEY and CDR2 SMNVEV (reference sequence). The CDR3 totals 14 residues. V lost 3 bases to trimming and J lost 6 bases; unmatched junction nucleotides: 6. CDR3 sequence (DNA): TGTGCCAGCAGTTTTGGACAGGGGAGATCCGAGCAGTACTTC. It is translated as CASSFGQGRSEQYF.

The chain combines TRBV18 with TRBJ1-1; D is uncertain. Trimming pared 1 base from V and 0 bases from J, leaving 9 bases between. From germline, CDR1 is KGHSH and CDR2 LQKENI. The CDR3 covers 15 residues. The CDR3 loop reads CASSPLGVVNTEAFF. The CDR3 coding sequence is TGTGCCAGCTCACCACTGGGAGTCGTGAACACTGAAGCTTTCTTT.

This chain joins TRBV7-8 and TRBJ1-2; no firm D call. This CDR3 has 15 amino acids. CDR1 is SGHVS, CDR2 FQNEAQ, per germline. The V end was cut by 5 bases, the J end by 8 bases, with 21 bases between. The CDR3 coding sequence is TGTGCCAGCAGCGAGAGAAGCGGCCCTTATGGGGGCTACACCTTC. This encodes CASSERSGPYGGYTF.